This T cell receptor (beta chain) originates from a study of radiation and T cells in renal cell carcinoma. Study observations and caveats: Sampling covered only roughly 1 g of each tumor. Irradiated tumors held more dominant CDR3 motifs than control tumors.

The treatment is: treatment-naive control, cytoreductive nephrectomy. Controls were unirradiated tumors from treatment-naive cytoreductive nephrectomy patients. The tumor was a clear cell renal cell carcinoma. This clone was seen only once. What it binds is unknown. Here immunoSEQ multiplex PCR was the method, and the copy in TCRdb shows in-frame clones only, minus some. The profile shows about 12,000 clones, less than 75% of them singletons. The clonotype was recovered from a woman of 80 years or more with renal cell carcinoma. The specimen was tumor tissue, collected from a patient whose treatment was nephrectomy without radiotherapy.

The CDR3 is CASSGQGGNTQYF. CDR3 nucleotide sequence: TGTGCCAGCAGTGGGCAGGGTGGTAATACGCAGTATTTT. The chain is built from TRBV2 and TRBJ2-3; D is perhaps TRBD1 (5 bases). V was shortened by 4 bases and J by 7 bases, with 12 bases between the two germline ends. The germline V gene encodes CDR1 SNHLY and CDR2 FYNNEI. The CDR3 length is 13 residues.